This paragraph covers one T cell receptor beta chain sequence. Trimming removed 2 bases from V and 3 bases from J, with 13 bases in between. This CDR3 has 15 amino acids. In germline, CDR1 is SGHVS, CDR2 FQNEAQ. The source of the sample is a study of T cell changes during pregnancy in multiple sclerosis. The method was immunoSEQ multiplex PCR; TCRdb's version includes in-frame clones alone and lacks a portion of them. The data show approximately 88,000 clones, 90% to 95% seen once. The sequence came from a female donor with multiple sclerosis, enrolled in a pregnancy study. The material was peripheral blood, obtained in the third trimester of pregnancy. This sequence joins TRBV7-8 and TRBJ2-5; tentatively, D is TRBD2 (6 bases). CDR3 coding DNA: TGTGCCAGCAGCTTACGTCCGGGACTCAAAGAGACCCAGTACTTC. Its translation is CASSLRPGLKETQYF.